This T cell receptor beta chain comes out of a study of blood T cell repertoires in COVID-19. Whole-study context: Samples of COVID-19 (acute and convalescent) were obtained from the United States, Italy and Spain.

This clone has only one observation. This CDR3 has 15 residues. Trimming shortened V by 0 bases and J by 3 bases, and 8 bases separated the two germline ends. The V gene's germline CDR1 is MNHEY and CDR2 SVGAGI. Original handling: From reference gene primer amplification, estimates of nucleated cell counts were derived. TCRdb keeps only in-frame clones here, not all; method: immunoSEQ multiplex PCR. For V, J and clone size, that table is used; D and trimming come from the DNA. Among some 250,000 clones listed, 80% to 85% were seen once. The TCR was taken from a man aged 50 or older with active or convalescent COVID-19. J is TRBJ1-4 and V is TRBV6-5; D remains unclear. What was sequenced was peripheral blood. DNA of the CDR3: TGTGCCAGCAGTTACTCGCGACTGCCTAATGAAAAACTGTTTTTT. This sequence encodes CASSYSRLPNEKLFF.